This T cell receptor beta chain comes out of a study of T cells of healthy individuals. TCRdb used MiXCR to reprocess the 5' RACE reads, holding one entry per CDR3 protein. This table holds 41,000 or so distinct CDR3 sequences, about 4.2% found once. This clonotype has ten or more counts. There are 17 residues in the CDR3. After removal of 0 bases from V and 6 bases from J, the junction contained 10 bases not matched to a gene. CDR1 and CDR2 (germline): ENHRY, SYGVKD. V usage is TRBV10-3 and J usage is TRBJ2-1, with 8 bases identical to TRBD1. The clonotype was recovered from a human donor in good health. The CDR3 DNA reads TGTGCCATCAGTGAGTCAACCGGGGACAGGAGGTCCAATGAGCAGTTCTTC. Encoded protein: CAISESTGDRRSNEQFF.